This T cell receptor (beta chain) was documented in a study of regulatory T cells in long-lasting Graves disease (dated by TCRdb to about 2021). A note on the overall study: Persistent Graves' disease was defined as persistently positive TSH receptor autoantibodies together with antithyroid drug treatment for over 5 years. The study was registered as a clinical trial and conducted in China. Persistent Graves' disease patients were compared with newly diagnosed Graves' disease patients by peripheral blood TCR sequencing and RNA sequencing. On average, persistent Graves' disease patients in the clinical cohort had been on antithyroid drugs for about 10 years. TCR sequencing covered roughly 13 persistent and around 20 newly diagnosed Graves' disease patients, some 35 samples in total. The paper's findings and limits, for the study overall: Persistent disease showed preferential use of TRBV28, TRBJ1-2 and TRBJ2-5, whereas newly diagnosed disease favored TRBV20-1 and TRBJ2-1. Persistent patients shared more public clonotypes among themselves (more than 2,500) than newly diagnosed patients did (over 950). Only peripheral blood was studied, because thyroid tissue, the primary lesion, was inaccessible. Only the TCR beta chain was sequenced and analyzed. The authors noted that the small sample size was a limitation that may lower accuracy. Persistent Graves' disease patients showed lower TCR Shannon entropy and fewer highly expanded clones than newly diagnosed patients, suggesting clonal expansion.

The method behind the library was multiplex PCR. For sequencing, an Illumina HiSeq 4000 was employed. TCR beta libraries were built with iRepertoire HTBI primers and Arm-PCR amplification of CDR3 regions. Before sequencing, the PCR products underwent gel purification. As for how the authors treated the data: A total of 60 to 80 TRBV and some 13 TRBJ segments were identified across samples and were used for gene usage analysis of CDR3 amino acid clonotypes. COPE and FqMerger were used to merge the filtered high-quality paired reads into contigs. Contigs were aligned with BLAST to IMGT TRBV, TRBD and TRBJ reference genes, and CDR3 was defined per IMGT. Any clonotype with a frequency above 0.1% was classified as a highly expanded clone. Repertoire diversity was measured by Shannon entropy, and V-J evenness by the Gini coefficient. Clonotypes shared by more than one individual were considered public. The public reads were reprocessed in TCRdb via fastp at Q25 and MiXCR, keeping in-frame beta chains. Rows are combined by CDR3 protein, so each entry shows the most common genes and DNA. TCRdb assigned the V and J calls; the authors' analysis was not used. For this sample the table gives roughly 450,000 distinct CDR3 sequences, of which less than 25% were detected only once. About 26% of the sample comes from the top ten.

About this clonotype itself: What antigen it recognizes has not been identified. A read error is possible here, since a much larger clone lies one base away.

According to the study, the label for this sample's time point signals: persistent/refractory GD, antithyroid drugs over 5 years with positive TRAb. For both TCR sequencing and RNA sequencing, RNA was extracted from PBMCs in TRIzol. Graves' disease was diagnosed according to American Thyroid Association guidelines. The patients came from an endocrinology department in Xi'an, China. Each patient gave approximately 9.7 milliliters of peripheral blood, collected in an EDTA anticoagulant tube. Ficoll Paque Plus density gradient separation was used to isolate PBMCs, and no additional T cell sorting was done. An Agilent 2100 Bioanalyzer and agarose gel were used to assess RNA quality, and a NanoDrop 2000 was used to measure RNA concentration. From the germline V gene, CDR1 is MNHEY and CDR2 is SVGEGT. Reading from cysteine to phenylalanine, the CDR3 counts 13 amino acids. Left in the record is the CDR3 DNA by itself, 39 bases read in frame from the first base.

The clonotype was recovered from a female donor with Graves disease. The chain was built from TRBV6-2 or TRBV6-3 and TRBJ2-7; the D gene assignment is ambiguous. The sample here was peripheral blood mononuclear cells (PBMCs), taken when the disease was refractory, from a patient treated with antithyroid drugs. The DNA sequence follows: TGTGCCAGCAGCAGGTTCGGCCCCTACGAGCGGTACTTC. It translates to CASSRFGPYERYF.